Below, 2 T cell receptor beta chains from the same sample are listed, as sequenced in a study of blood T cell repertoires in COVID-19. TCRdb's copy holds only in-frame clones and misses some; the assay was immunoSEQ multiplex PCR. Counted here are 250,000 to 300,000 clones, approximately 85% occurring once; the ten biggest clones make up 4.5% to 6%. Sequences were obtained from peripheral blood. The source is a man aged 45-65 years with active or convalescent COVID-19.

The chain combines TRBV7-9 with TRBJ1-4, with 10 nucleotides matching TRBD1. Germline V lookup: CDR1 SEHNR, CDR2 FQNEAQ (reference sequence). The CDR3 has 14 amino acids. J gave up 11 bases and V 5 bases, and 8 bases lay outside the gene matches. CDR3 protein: CASSHDRGREKLFF. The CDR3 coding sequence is TGTGCCAGCAGCCACGACAGGGGGCGCGAGAAACTGTTTTTT.

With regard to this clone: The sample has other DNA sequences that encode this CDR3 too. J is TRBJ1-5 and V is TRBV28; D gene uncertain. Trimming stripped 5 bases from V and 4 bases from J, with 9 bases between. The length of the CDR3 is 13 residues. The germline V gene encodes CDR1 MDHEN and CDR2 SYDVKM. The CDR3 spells CASSLTVNQPQHF. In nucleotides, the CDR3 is TGTGCCAGCAGTCTCACAGTTAATCAGCCCCAGCATTTT.